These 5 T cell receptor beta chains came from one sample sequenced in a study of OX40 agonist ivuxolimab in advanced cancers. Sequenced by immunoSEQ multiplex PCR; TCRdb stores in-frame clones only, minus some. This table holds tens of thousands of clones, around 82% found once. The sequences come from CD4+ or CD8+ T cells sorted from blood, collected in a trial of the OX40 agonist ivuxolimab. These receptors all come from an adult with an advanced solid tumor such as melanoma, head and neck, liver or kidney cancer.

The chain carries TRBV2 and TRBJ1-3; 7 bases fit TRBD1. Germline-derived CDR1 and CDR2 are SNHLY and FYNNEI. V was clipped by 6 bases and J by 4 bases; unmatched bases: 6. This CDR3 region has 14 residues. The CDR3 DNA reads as TGTGCCAGCAGCCCGGGACAGACGGGAAACACCATATATTTT. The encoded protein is CASSPGQTGNTIYF. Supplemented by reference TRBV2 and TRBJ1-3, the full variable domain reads EPEVTQTPSHQVTQMGQEVILRCVPISNHLYFYWYRQILGQKVEFLVSFYNNEISEKSEIFDDQFSVERPDGSNFTLKIRSTKLEDSAMYFCASSPGQTGNTIYFGEGSWLTVV.

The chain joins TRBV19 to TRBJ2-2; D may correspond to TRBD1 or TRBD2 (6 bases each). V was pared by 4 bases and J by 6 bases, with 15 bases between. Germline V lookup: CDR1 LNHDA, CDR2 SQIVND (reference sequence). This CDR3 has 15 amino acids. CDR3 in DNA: TGTGCCAGTAGTACCGGGGGCAAAAGGTCCGGGGAGCTGTTTTTT. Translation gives CASSTGGKRSGELFF.

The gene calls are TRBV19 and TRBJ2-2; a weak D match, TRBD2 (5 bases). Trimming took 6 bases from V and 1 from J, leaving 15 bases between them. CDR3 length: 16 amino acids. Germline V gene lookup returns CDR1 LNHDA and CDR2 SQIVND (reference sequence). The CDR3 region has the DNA TGTGCCAGTAGCACAAACCGGGCGGGGAACACCGGGGAGCTGTTTTTT. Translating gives CASSTNRAGNTGELFF.

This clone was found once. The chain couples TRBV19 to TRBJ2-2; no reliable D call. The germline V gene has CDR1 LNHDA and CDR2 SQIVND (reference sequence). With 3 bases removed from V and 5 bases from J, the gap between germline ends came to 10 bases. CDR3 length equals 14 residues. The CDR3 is CASSILSFTGELFF. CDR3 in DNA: TGTGCCAGTAGTATCCTCTCCTTTACCGGGGAGCTGTTTTTT.

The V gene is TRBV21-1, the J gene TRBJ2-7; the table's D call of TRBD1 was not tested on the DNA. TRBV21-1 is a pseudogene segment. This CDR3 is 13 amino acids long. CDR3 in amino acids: CASSKNRDHEQYF. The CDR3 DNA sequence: TGTGCCAGCAGCAAAAACAGGGACCACGAGCAGTACTTC.